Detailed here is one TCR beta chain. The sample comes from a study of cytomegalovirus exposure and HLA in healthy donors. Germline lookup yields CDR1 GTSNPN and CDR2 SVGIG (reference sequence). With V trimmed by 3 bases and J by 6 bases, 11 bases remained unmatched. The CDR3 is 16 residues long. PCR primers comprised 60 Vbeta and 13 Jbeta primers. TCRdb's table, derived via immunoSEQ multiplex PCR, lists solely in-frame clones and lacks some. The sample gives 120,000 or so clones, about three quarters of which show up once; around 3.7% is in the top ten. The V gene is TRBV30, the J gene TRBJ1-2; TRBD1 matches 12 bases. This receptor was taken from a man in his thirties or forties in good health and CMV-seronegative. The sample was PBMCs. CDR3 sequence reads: CAWSAGTGGPPDGYTF. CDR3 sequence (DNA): TGTGCCTGGAGCGCCGGGACAGGGGGCCCCCCCGATGGCTACACCTTC.